This T cell receptor (beta chain) was sequenced in a study of OX40 agonist ivuxolimab in advanced cancers. With respect to this clone: Its matching antigen is unknown.

The assay was immunoSEQ multiplex PCR, and TCRdb's table has in-frame clones only and misses some. The table has approximately 60,000 clones, 92% seen once. Overall study results and limits: With doses of 0.1 to 3.0 mg/kg, CD4+ and CD8+ blood T cells had undergone clonal expansion by week 6. Clonal expansion among partial responders at 0.1-3.0 mg/kg ranked near the lowest.

Between the trimmed V and J ends, which lost 1 base and 5 bases, there was a span of 3 bases. Germline CDR1 SGHNT, CDR2 YENEEA. The CDR3 covers 12 residues. The clonotype originates from an adult with an advanced solid tumor such as melanoma, head and neck, liver or kidney cancer. The chain is built from TRBV11-3 and TRBJ2-1; D gene unclear. The source was CD4+ or CD8+ T cells sorted from blood, collected in a trial of the OX40 agonist ivuxolimab. The chain's CDR3 is CASSLVDNEQFF. The CDR3 DNA reads TGTGCCAGCAGCTTAGTGGACAATGAGCAGTTCTTC.